What follows is one T cell receptor beta chain and its context. Its antigen is not identified. This sample was taken from a study of glioma-infiltrating T cells after dendritic cell vaccination. About the research overall: Treatment, given 2003 to 2012, was autologous tumor lysate-pulsed dendritic cell vaccination. General observations from the study: TCR clonality showed no direct relationship with survival.

This CDR3 is built from 15 residues. The V gene's germline CDR1 is SGHAT and CDR2 FQNNGV. Trimming at V came to 1 base and at J to 6 bases, leaving 6 bases not matched to a gene. Input was approximately 2.2 ug genomic DNA, or all available if less. Clones were sequenced by immunoSEQ multiplex PCR, and TCRdb holds only the in-frame ones, with some missing. Among fewer than 110,000 clones listed, about four fifths were seen once. The origin of this receptor is a human donor with glioblastoma. The chain has TRBV11-2 and TRBJ1-1; TRBD1 matches at 9 bases. Here the sequenced sample was blood, taken before dendritic cell vaccination. Here the CDR3 reads CASSLGRTGDPEAFF. The CDR3 DNA follows: TGTGCCAGCAGCTTAGGGAGGACAGGGGATCCTGAAGCTTTCTTT.